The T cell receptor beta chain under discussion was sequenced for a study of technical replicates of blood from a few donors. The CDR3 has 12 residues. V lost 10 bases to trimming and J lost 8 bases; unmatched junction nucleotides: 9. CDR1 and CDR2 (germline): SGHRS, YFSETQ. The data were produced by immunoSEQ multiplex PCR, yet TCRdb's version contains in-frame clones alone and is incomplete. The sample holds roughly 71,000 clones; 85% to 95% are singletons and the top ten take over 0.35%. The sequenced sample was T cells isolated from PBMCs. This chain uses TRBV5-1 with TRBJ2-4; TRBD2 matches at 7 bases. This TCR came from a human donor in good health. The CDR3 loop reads CAPGGVWDIQYF. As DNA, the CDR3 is TGCGCCCCTGGGGGGGTTTGGGACATTCAGTACTTC. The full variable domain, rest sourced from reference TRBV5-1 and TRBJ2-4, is KAGVTQTPRYLIKTRGQQVTLSCSPISGHRSVSWYQQTPGQGLQFLFEYFSETQRNKGNFPGRFSGRQFSNSRSEMNVSTLELGDSALYLCAPGGVWDIQYFGAGTRLSVL.